One sample yielded the 18 T cell receptor beta chains listed below, sequenced in a study of control samples from healthy donors and cancer patients. Assay used: immunoSEQ multiplex PCR; TCRdb lists only in-frame clones, some missing. The sample records approximately 49,000 clones, over 85% being singletons. The sequencing input was PBMCs. The receptor set was obtained from a man aged 40-50 years with colorectal cancer.

The chain joins TRBV11-3 to TRBJ2-2, with TRBD1 matching 9 bases. CDR3 length: 14 amino acids. J was trimmed by 7 bases and V by 5 bases; bases with no gene match: 5. Per the germline V gene, CDR1 is SGHNT and CDR2 is YENEEA. CDR3 in amino acids: CASSPTGGGGELFF. As DNA, the CDR3 is TGTGCCAGCAGCCCTACAGGGGGCGGCGGGGAGCTGTTTTTT.

The V and J genes are TRBV4-3 and TRBJ2-6, with TRBD2 identical over 12 bases. The CDR3 is 16 residues long. CDR1 and CDR2 from the germline V gene are LGHNA and YSLEER. The ends lost 3 bases at V and 3 bases at J; junction bases unmatched: 0. The CDR3: CASSQTSGSGANVLTF. In DNA form, the CDR3 reads TGCGCCAGCAGCCAGACTAGCGGGAGTGGGGCCAACGTCCTGACTTTC.

The chain combines TRBV4-2 with TRBJ1-1, with 7 positions matching TRBD1. V trimming: 2 bases; J trimming: 0 bases; junction bases outside the gene matches: 3. Germline V gene data show CDR1 as LGHNA and CDR2 as YNFKEQ. CDR3 length equals 15 residues. The CDR3 is CASSQLQGMNTEAFF. The CDR3 region has the DNA TGTGCCAGCAGCCAACTACAGGGGATGAACACTGAAGCTTTCTTT.

This clone appeared once. The J gene is TRBJ1-6, the V gene TRBV27, with 9 bases identical to TRBD1. Unmatched junction bases numbered 8, after V lost 10 bases and J lost 10 bases. The CDR3 runs 13 residues. Per the germline V gene, CDR1 is MNHEY and CDR2 is SMNVEV (reference sequence). The CDR3, as DNA: TGTGCCACCCGGGACAGGGCTCGCTCACCCCTCCACTTT. It is translated as CATRDRARSPLHF.

The rearrangement uses TRBV19 and TRBJ1-5; D remains unclear. Per germline, CDR1 LNHDA and CDR2 SQIVND (reference sequence). Deletions cut 2 bases from V and 0 bases from J, with 8 bases between. The length of the CDR3 is 15 residues. The CDR3 DNA follows: TGTGCCAGTAGTATAAGGTCCAGTAGCAATCAGCCCCAGCATTTT. It yields the protein CASSIRSSSNQPQHF.

V and J are TRBV4-3 and TRBJ2-7; D is unclear. Germline-derived CDR1 and CDR2 are LGHNA and YSLEER. Trimming took off 0 bases at V and 3 bases at J, with 12 bases between the two ends. The CDR3 sequence is 15 residues long. The CDR3 sequence: CASSQDRTEFYEQYF. CDR3 bases: TGCGCCAGCAGCCAAGATCGAACGGAGTTCTACGAGCAGTACTTC.

The CDR3 protein is CATSGKREVDTQYF. CDR3 coding DNA: TGTGCCACCAGTGGCAAGCGGGAGGTCGATACGCAGTATTTT. The rearrangement links TRBV24-1 to TRBJ2-3, with 9 bases that match TRBD2. The V gene end was trimmed by 5 bases and the J gene end by 6 bases; junction bases not matched to a gene: 5. This CDR3 has 14 residues. Germline CDR1 reads KGHDR; CDR2 reads SFDVKD.

The V gene is TRBV5-1, the J gene TRBJ2-7; TRBD2 matches at 8 bases. In germline, CDR1 is SGHRS, CDR2 YFSETQ. Trimming took 6 bases from V and 3 from J; bases not matched to a gene: 8. This CDR3 comprises 14 residues. CDR3 DNA: TGCGCCAGCAAGAGAGCGGGAGCCCACTACGAGCAGTACTTC. As protein: CASKRAGAHYEQYF.

This chain connects TRBV28 to TRBJ2-3; TRBD2 matches 9 bases. The V and J ends lost 5 bases and 4 bases, in that order; junction bases with no gene match: 10. CDR3 length equals 16 residues. Per the germline V gene, CDR1 is MDHEN and CDR2 is SYDVKM. CDR3 in DNA: TGTGCCAGCAGTCAACGTAGCGGGAGTCGGCCAGATACGCAGTATTTT. Translated: CASSQRSGSRPDTQYF.

In this sample, this clone turned up once. This chain uses TRBV5-4 with TRBJ2-7; 10 bases are a match to TRBD2. This CDR3 region has 15 residues. The V and J ends lost 7 bases and 5 bases, in that order; junction bases with no gene match: 12. Germline lookup yields CDR1 SGHNT and CDR2 YYREEE (reference sequence). For the CDR3, the DNA is TGTGCCAGCGGCGAACCGGAGCGGGAGGGGGACGAGCAGTACTTC. It specifies CASGEPEREGDEQYF.

This chain uses TRBV4-2 with TRBJ2-7; 7 nucleotides line up with TRBD1. Per germline, CDR1 LGHNA and CDR2 YNFKEQ. The CDR3 consists of 15 residues. Losses at the gene ends were 0 bases for V and 1 base for J; bases not matched to a gene: 3. Here the CDR3 reads CASSQDEDRSYEQYF. The CDR3 nucleotides are TGTGCCAGCAGCCAAGATGAGGACAGGTCCTACGAGCAGTACTTC.

The chain employs TRBV6-4 and TRBJ2-6; 9 nucleotides match TRBD1. This CDR3 has 17 amino acids. Germline loops: CDR1 MRHNA, CDR2 SNTAGT. V gave up 4 bases and J gave up 0 bases; unmatched junction bases: 4. In DNA form, the CDR3 reads TGTGCCAGCAGTGCCCAGACAGGGGGCTCTGGGGCCAACGTCCTGACTTTC. Residues: CASSAQTGGSGANVLTF.

This clone showed up just a few times. CDR3 loop: CSASSWDSYNEQFF. In DNA form, the CDR3 reads TGCAGTGCTAGTTCCTGGGACTCTTACAATGAGCAGTTCTTC. J is TRBJ2-1 and V is TRBV20-1, with a possible D match to TRBD2 (6 bases). Germline-derived CDR1 and CDR2 are DFQATT and SNEGSKA (reference sequence). The V gene lost 3 bases and the J gene lost 4 bases, with 13 bases spanning the gap. There are 14 residues in the CDR3.

V and J are TRBV19 and TRBJ1-6; 10 bases line up with TRBD1. The germline CDR1 and CDR2 sequences are LNHDA and SQIVND (reference sequence). Unmatched junction bases numbered 4, after V lost 6 bases and J lost 5 bases. This CDR3 region has 15 residues. Here the CDR3 DNA reads TGTGCCAGTAGGAGGACAGGGGGGGATAATTCACCCCTCCACTTT. Protein product: CASRRTGGDNSPLHF.

The chain carries TRBV24-1 and TRBJ1-2; D not certain. CDR3 size: 15 residues. The V gene lost 3 bases and the J gene lost 1 base, with 11 bases spanning the gap. Looked up from germline, CDR1 is KGHDR and CDR2 is SFDVKD. CDR3 nucleotides: TGTGCCACCAGTGATACCTACATACATAACTATGGCTACACCTTC. Protein sequence: CATSDTYIHNYGYTF.

The V and J genes are TRBV5-5 and TRBJ1-1, with D unresolved. In germline, CDR1 is SGHKS, CDR2 YYEKEE (reference sequence). This CDR3 is 11 amino acids long. Trimming stripped 2 bases from V and 7 bases from J, with 6 bases between. In nucleotides, the CDR3 is TGTGCCAGCAGCTTCGGCGGTGAAGCTTTCTTT. It codes for CASSFGGEAFF.

The CDR3 region has the DNA TGTGCCTGGAGTCTCGAGCGGGTTCGGGGCTACACCTTC. It yields the protein CAWSLERVRGYTF. This chain uses TRBV30 with TRBJ1-2; D gene ambiguous. This CDR3 contains 13 residues. CDR1 and CDR2 (germline): GTSNPN, SVGIG (reference sequence). Trimming removed 2 bases at V and 8 bases at J, with 15 bases between.

The J gene is TRBJ1-3, the V gene TRBV7-2; TRBD1 matches at 7 bases. The CDR3 covers 17 residues. Germline loops: CDR1 SGHTA, CDR2 FQGNSA. V was pared by 4 bases and J by 0 bases, with 9 bases of the junction left unmatched. The CDR3 DNA reads TGTGCCAGCAGCTCAACCGGGACAGCCTTCTCTGGAAACACCATATATTTT. Protein product: CASSSTGTAFSGNTIYF. Looking up the rest from reference TRBV7-2 and TRBJ1-3 gives the full variable domain: GAGVSQSPSNKVTEKGKDVELRCDPISGHTALYWYRQSLGQGLEFLIYFQGNSAPDKSGLPSDRFSAERTGGSVSTLTIQRTQQEDSAVYLCASSSTGTAFSGNTIYFGEGSWLTVV.